This T cell receptor (beta chain) was observed in a study of T cells expressing NK-cell markers. For the study at large: With respect to HCMV, seven of the eight sequenced donors were seropositive, and one was seronegative.

With regard to this clonotype: Its antigen is unknown.

The CDR3 spans 15 residues. Germline V gene sequence: CDR1 MNHNS, CDR2 SASEGT. UMI-tagged 5'RACE template switching yielded the TCR beta cDNA. TCRdb processed the 5' RACE reads again and assigns one entry to each CDR3 protein, with no DNA. This repertoire includes 350,000 to 400,000 distinct CDR3 sequences. The study's findings and limits: For a few donors, these clonotypes were likewise the leading ones in the CD3+CD56-NKG2C+ fraction.

This clonotype originated in a woman aged 50 to 65 in good health. The specimen sequenced was blood T cells: a sorted CD56 or NKG2C T cell subset, CD4+ or CD8+ T cells, or bulk PBMC T cells (not recorded which). This chain connects TRBV6-1 to TRBJ2-4; TCRdb outputs TRBD1, but without DNA this stays unchecked. CDR3 loop: CASRELQGGKNIQYF.